These 20 T cell receptor beta chains originate from one sample sequenced in a study of OX40 agonist ivuxolimab in advanced cancers. Here immunoSEQ multiplex PCR was the method, and the copy in TCRdb shows in-frame clones only, minus some. The sample includes roughly 77,000 clones, around 80% seen only once; the top ten take around 0.51%. Material: CD4+ or CD8+ T cells sorted from blood, obtained in a trial of the OX40 agonist ivuxolimab. Receptors originate from an adult with an advanced solid tumor such as melanoma, head and neck, liver or kidney cancer.

The V and J genes are TRBV7-9 and TRBJ2-1; D may be TRBD2 (5 bases). Per the germline V gene, CDR1 is SEHNR and CDR2 is FQNEAQ (reference sequence). This CDR3 has 17 amino acids. Trimming removed 4 bases at V and 6 bases at J, with 22 bases between. CDR3 protein: CASSSKGGPTWSNEQFF. The CDR3 region has the DNA TGTGCCAGCAGCTCAAAGGGCGGGCCAACGTGGAGCAATGAGCAGTTCTTC.

The chain recombines TRBV6-5 with TRBJ2-7, with 7 bases fitting TRBD1. The junction had 8 bases not matched to a gene; V was cut back by 6 bases and J by 3 bases. Germline-derived CDR1 and CDR2 are MNHEY and SVGAGI. The CDR3 length is 14 residues. Written as DNA, the CDR3 is TGTGCCAGCAGGCCCGGACAGGTAATCTACGAGCAGTACTTC. Its protein is CASRPGQVIYEQYF.

This clone appeared once. J is TRBJ2-5 and V is TRBV7-2, with a possible D match to TRBD2 (6 bases). The CDR3 totals 14 residues. V was clipped by 2 bases and J by 5 bases, with 12 bases between them. CDR1 and CDR2 from the germline V gene are SGHTA and FQGNSA. The CDR3 spells CASSLMGGLETQYF. The CDR3, as DNA: TGTGCCAGCAGCTTAATGGGGGGATTGGAGACCCAGTACTTC.

This sequence joins TRBV11-2 and TRBJ2-5, with 10 nucleotides matching TRBD2. Germline CDR1 and CDR2: SGHAT and FQNNGV. Germline trimming cut 5 bases from V and 2 bases from J; bases unmatched to any gene: 11. The CDR3 length is 17 residues. CDR3 sequence (DNA): TGTGCCAGCAGCCTATTGGGCGGACTAGCGGTACAAGAGACCCAGTACTTC. Amino acid sequence: CASSLLGGLAVQETQYF.

The chain joins TRBV11-3 to TRBJ2-7, with unresolved D. V lost 1 base to trimming and J lost 0 bases, with 7 bases between them. CDR3 size: 14 residues. In germline, CDR1 is SGHNT, CDR2 YENEEA. The CDR3 protein is CASSLGPNSYEQYF. The CDR3 DNA reads TGTGCCAGCAGCTTAGGTCCCAACTCCTACGAGCAGTACTTC.

The CDR3 region is CSARVSYEQYF. For the CDR3, the DNA is TGCAGTGCTAGAGTAAGCTACGAGCAGTACTTC. V gene TRBV20-1 combines with J gene TRBJ2-7; D gene ambiguous. Per the germline V gene, CDR1 is DFQATT and CDR2 is SNEGSKA (reference sequence). CDR3 length: 11 amino acids. V lost 1 base and J 3 bases, leaving 4 bases between the germline ends.

Here the CDR3 DNA reads TGTGCCAGCAGTTTCGGGGGCCCTAATGAAAAACTGTTTTTT. It codes for CASSFGGPNEKLFF. The V gene is TRBV28, the J gene TRBJ1-4, with D tentatively TRBD1 (6 bases). CDR3 size: 14 residues. Per the germline V gene, CDR1 is MDHEN and CDR2 is SYDVKM. Trimming took off 3 bases at V and 3 bases at J, with 8 bases between the two ends.

The rearrangement links TRBV18 to TRBJ2-4; 7 positions match TRBD1. Germline CDR1 and CDR2: KGHSH and LQKENI. The CDR3 length is 16 residues. V dropped 3 bases and J dropped 0; count of bases not matched to a gene: 5. CDR3 nucleotides: TGTGCCAGCTCACCTGAAGGGGGCCTAGCCAAAAACATTCAGTACTTC. This gives the protein CASSPEGGLAKNIQYF.

The chain is built from TRBV11-2 and TRBJ1-1, with D perhaps TRBD1 (5 bases). Germline V gene sequence: CDR1 SGHAT, CDR2 FQNNGV. The CDR3 has 14 amino acids. The ends were cut back, 1 base at V and 4 bases at J, with 10 bases in the middle. Here the CDR3 reads CASSLAQGFTEAFF. The CDR3 DNA reads as TGTGCCAGCAGCTTAGCGCAGGGATTCACTGAAGCTTTCTTT.

V and J are TRBV18 and TRBJ1-4; D unresolved. The V and J ends lost 6 bases and 0 bases respectively, with 8 bases between them. Germline V lookup: CDR1 KGHSH, CDR2 LQKENI. The CDR3 spans 14 residues. The CDR3 sequence is CASSNSATNEKLFF. Here the CDR3 DNA reads TGTGCCAGCTCTAACAGCGCAACTAATGAAAAACTGTTTTTT.

This chain joins TRBV9 and TRBJ2-7; 9 nucleotides match TRBD1. Trimming took 3 bases from V and 6 from J; bases not matched to a gene: 7. CDR1 is SGDLS, CDR2 YYNGEE, per germline. The length of the CDR3 is 14 residues. This chain's CDR3 is CASSGQGDGGEQYF. The CDR3 region has the DNA TGTGCCAGCAGCGGACAGGGGGATGGGGGCGAGCAGTACTTC.

The CDR3 DNA follows: TGTGCCAGCAGTGCGGGAGGCTTCGATGAGCAGTTCTTC. Amino acids: CASSAGGFDEQFF. The chain recombines TRBV6-6 with TRBJ2-1; 8 bases are shared with TRBD2. CDR1 and CDR2 (germline): MNHNY, SVGAGI (reference sequence). There are 13 residues in the CDR3. The junction had 5 bases not matched to a gene; V was cut back by 5 bases and J by 8 bases.

This sequence joins TRBV11-3 and TRBJ2-2, with 7 bases identical to TRBD2. V shed 1 base, J shed 4 bases, and the junction held 6 bases outside the gene matches. The CDR3 runs to 16 residues. Germline CDR1 SGHNT, CDR2 YENEEA. The CDR3: CASSLVASGVTGELFF. The CDR3 DNA follows: TGTGCCAGCAGCTTAGTTGCTAGCGGAGTCACCGGGGAGCTGTTTTTT.

This rearrangement joins TRBV28 to TRBJ2-7; a weak D match, TRBD1 (6 bases). Germline lookup yields CDR1 MDHEN and CDR2 SYDVKM. The CDR3 has 14 residues. Trimming took 5 bases from V and 3 from J, leaving 14 bases between them. The CDR3 DNA reads as TGTGCCAGCAGTCCGAGGCAGGGGCTCTACGAGCAGTACTTC. Protein product: CASSPRQGLYEQYF.

This rearrangement joins TRBV5-6 to TRBJ2-1; D unclear. The CDR3 is 13 amino acids. Trimming shortened V by 0 bases and J by 6 bases, and 7 bases separated the two germline ends. The germline V gene has CDR1 SGHDT and CDR2 YYEEEE. CDR3 protein: CASSLASFNEQFF. CDR3 sequence (DNA): TGTGCCAGCAGCTTGGCCTCTTTCAATGAGCAGTTCTTC.

V is TRBV9 and J is TRBJ2-4; D is possibly TRBD1 (5 bases). With 2 bases removed from V and 8 bases from J, the gap between germline ends came to 11 bases. The CDR3 contains 13 residues. Per germline, CDR1 SGDLS and CDR2 YYNGEE. CDR3 coding DNA: TGTGCCAGCAGCGTTAGCAGCAGGGACATTCAGTACTTC. Encoded protein: CASSVSSRDIQYF.

V and J are TRBV30 and TRBJ2-2, with TRBD1 matching 11 bases. The CDR3 loop spans 18 amino acids. The V and J ends lost 3 bases and 2 bases, in that order; junction bases with no gene match: 11. CDR1 and CDR2 (germline): GTSNPN, SVGIG (reference sequence). CDR3 DNA: TGTGCCTGGAGGGATCGACAAGGGACAGGGGGAAACACCGGGGAGCTGTTTTTT. Translation: CAWRDRQGTGGNTGELFF.

The chain is built from TRBV25-1 and TRBJ1-4; 9 positions match TRBD1. Trimming at V came to 3 bases and at J to 7 bases, leaving 9 bases not matched to a gene. The germline V gene has CDR1 MGHDK and CDR2 SYGVNS. This CDR3 contains 16 residues. Here the CDR3 DNA reads TGTGCCAGCAGTGACTCACAGGGGGCGCCGGGTGAAAAACTGTTTTTT. It yields the protein CASSDSQGAPGEKLFF.

The CDR3 DNA follows: TGTGCCAGCAGCGTAGCGGCAGGGGATTACAATGAGCAGTTCTTC. It specifies CASSVAAGDYNEQFF. The chain links TRBV9 to TRBJ2-1, with TRBD1 as a possible D gene (6 bases). V shed 0 bases and J shed 4 bases, with 11 bases lying between them. In germline, CDR1 is SGDLS, CDR2 YYNGEE. The CDR3 is 15 amino acids. The whole variable domain, remainder taken from reference TRBV9 and TRBJ2-1, is DSGVTQTPKHLITATGQRVTLRCSPRSGDLSVYWYQQSLDQGLQFLIQYYNGEERAKGNILERFSAQQFPDLHSELNLSSLELGDSALYFCASSVAAGDYNEQFFGPGTRLTVL.

CDR3 coding DNA: TGTGCCAGCAGCCCAGGGGGTTGGGCGGGCTACACCTTC. Protein product: CASSPGGWAGYTF. The V call is TRBV7-8, the J call TRBJ1-2, with TRBD1 matching 7 bases. V shed 5 bases, J shed 8 bases, and the junction held 8 bases outside the gene matches. The CDR3 runs 13 residues. CDR1 and CDR2 (germline): SGHVS, FQNEAQ.